This T cell receptor (beta chain) was recorded in a study of CD8+ T cells in alopecia areata. CDR1 and CDR2 (germline): SGHRS, YFSETQ. The V end was cut by 2 bases, the J end by 1 base, with 11 bases between. The CDR3 is 15 residues long. Treatment: oral pan-JAK inhibitor, 5-10 mg twice daily. As the sequencing template, cDNA was produced by extracting RNA and reverse transcribing it. Using immunoSEQ multiplex PCR, the repertoire was profiled, and TCRdb retains in-frame clones only, with some absent. The data hold 95,000 to 120,000 clones, with roughly 56% observed a single time. The sample here was CD4+ T cells sorted from blood, taken at week 24, from a patient treated with tofacitinib. The V and J genes are TRBV5-1 and TRBJ2-3; D might be TRBD1 (6 bases). The source is a human donor with alopecia areata. The DNA for the CDR3 is TGCGCCAGCAGCTTTACAGGGCTGGGCACAGATACGCAGTATTTT. The encoded protein is CASSFTGLGTDTQYF.